The present T cell receptor (beta chain) was sequenced within a study of blood T cells in healthy people across ages. Trimming removed 9 bases from V and 8 bases from J, with 14 bases in between. The CDR3 extends over 12 amino acids. The germline V gene has CDR1 ENHRY and CDR2 SYGVKD. Then a second PCR, running roughly 7 to 11 cycles, was carried out with a sample-barcoded 5' primer and a J-beta primer mix. TCRdb redid the calling of the 5' RACE reads with MiXCR, one entry per CDR3 protein. The profile covers 980,000 or so distinct CDR3 sequences, with 48% appearing a single time and 13% taken by the ten largest. Study results and limitations: Reliance upon unsorted PBMCs precluded definitive naive versus antigen-experienced comparison.

Concerning this clonotype: Its antigen remains unknown.

Sequencing was performed on blood. The rearrangement links TRBV10-3 to TRBJ2-1, with a tentative D call TRBD2 (6 bases). The clonotype comes from a man aged 25-40 years in good health. Here the CDR3 DNA reads TGTGCCATGTCTAGCGAGTACGATGAGCAGTTCTTC. Protein: CAMSSEYDEQFF.